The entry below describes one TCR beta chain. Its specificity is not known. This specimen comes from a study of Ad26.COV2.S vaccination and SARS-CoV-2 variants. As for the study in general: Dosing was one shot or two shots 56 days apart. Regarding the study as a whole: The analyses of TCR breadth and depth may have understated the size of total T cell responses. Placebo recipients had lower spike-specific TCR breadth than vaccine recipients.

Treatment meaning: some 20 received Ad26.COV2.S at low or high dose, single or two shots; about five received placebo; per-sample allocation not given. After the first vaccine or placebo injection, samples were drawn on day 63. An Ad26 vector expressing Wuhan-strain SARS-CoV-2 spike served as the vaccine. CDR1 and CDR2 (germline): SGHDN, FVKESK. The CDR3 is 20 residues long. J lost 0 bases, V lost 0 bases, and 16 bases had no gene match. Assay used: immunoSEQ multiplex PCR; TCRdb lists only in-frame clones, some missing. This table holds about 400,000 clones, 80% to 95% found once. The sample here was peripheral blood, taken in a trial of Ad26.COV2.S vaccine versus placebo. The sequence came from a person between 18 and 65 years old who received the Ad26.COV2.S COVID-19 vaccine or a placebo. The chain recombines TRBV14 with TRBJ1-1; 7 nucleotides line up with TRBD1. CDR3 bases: TGTGCCAGCAGCCAAGAGAACAGGGGAGGTAGATGGATTGTGAACACTGAAGCTTTCTTT. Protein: CASSQENRGGRWIVNTEAFF.